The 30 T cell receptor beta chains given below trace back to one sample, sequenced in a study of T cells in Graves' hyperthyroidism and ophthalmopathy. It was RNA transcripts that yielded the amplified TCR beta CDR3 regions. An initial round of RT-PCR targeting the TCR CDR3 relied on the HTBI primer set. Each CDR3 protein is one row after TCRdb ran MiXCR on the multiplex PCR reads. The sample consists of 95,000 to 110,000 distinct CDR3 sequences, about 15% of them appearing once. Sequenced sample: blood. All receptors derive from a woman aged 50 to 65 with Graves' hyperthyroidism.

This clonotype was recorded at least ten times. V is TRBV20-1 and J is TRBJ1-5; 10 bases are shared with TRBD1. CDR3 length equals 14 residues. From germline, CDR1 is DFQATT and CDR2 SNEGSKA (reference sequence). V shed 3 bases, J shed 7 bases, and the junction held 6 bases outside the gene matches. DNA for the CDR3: TGCAGTGCTAGGGACAGGGGGGGTACGCAGCCCCAGCATTTT. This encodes CSARDRGGTQPQHF.

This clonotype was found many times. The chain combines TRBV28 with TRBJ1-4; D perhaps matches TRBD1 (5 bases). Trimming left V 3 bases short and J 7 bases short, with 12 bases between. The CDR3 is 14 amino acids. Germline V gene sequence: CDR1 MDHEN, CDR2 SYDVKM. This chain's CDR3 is CASSLSRDGEKLFF. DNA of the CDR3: TGTGCCAGCAGTTTGTCCAGGGATGGTGAAAAACTGTTTTTT.

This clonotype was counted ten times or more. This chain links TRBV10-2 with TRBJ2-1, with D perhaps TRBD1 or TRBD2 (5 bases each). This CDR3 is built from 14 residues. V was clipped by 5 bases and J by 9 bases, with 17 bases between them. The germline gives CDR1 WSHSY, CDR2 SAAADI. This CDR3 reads CASSLRDGWGEQFF. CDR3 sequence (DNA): TGCGCCAGCAGTTTAAGGGACGGATGGGGTGAGCAGTTCTTC.

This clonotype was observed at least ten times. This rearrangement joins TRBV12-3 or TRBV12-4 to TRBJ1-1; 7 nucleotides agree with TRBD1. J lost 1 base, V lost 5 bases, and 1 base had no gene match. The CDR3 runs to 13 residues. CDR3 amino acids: CASSRTGNTEAFF. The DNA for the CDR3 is TGTGCCAGCAGTAGGACAGGGAACACTGAAGCTTTCTTT.

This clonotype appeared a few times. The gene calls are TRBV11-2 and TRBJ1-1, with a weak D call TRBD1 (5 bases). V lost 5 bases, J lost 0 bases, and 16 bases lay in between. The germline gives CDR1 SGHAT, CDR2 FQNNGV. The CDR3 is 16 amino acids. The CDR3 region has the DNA TGTGCCAGCAGCCCTCACTCAGGACAAGTGAACACTGAAGCTTTCTTT. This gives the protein CASSPHSGQVNTEAFF.

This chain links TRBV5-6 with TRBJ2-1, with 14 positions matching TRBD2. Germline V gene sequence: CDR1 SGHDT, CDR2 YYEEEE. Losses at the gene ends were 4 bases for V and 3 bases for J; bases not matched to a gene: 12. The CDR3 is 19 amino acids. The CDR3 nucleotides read TGTGCCAGCAGCAGGCGGGCGACAGGACTAGCGGGAGGCTACAATGAGCAGTTCTTC. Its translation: CASSRRATGLAGGYNEQFF.

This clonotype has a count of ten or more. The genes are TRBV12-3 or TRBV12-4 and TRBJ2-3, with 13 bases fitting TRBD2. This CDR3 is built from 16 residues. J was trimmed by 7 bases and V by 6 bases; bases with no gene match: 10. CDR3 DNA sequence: TGTGCCAGCAGCGATGGACTAGCGGGAGTTCGCAATACGCAGTATTTT. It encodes CASSDGLAGVRNTQYF.

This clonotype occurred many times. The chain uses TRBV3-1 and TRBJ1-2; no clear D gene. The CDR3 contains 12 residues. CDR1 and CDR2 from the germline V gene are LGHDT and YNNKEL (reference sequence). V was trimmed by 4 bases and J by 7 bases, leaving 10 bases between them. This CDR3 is CASSLGRFGYTF. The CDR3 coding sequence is TGTGCCAGCAGCCTAGGTCGTTTTGGCTACACCTTC.

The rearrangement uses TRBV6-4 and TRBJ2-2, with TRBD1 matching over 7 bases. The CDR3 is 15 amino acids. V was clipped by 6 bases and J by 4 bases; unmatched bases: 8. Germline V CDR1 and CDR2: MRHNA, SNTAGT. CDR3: CASSPGTEFTGELFF. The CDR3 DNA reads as TGTGCCAGCAGCCCCGGGACAGAGTTCACCGGGGAGCTGTTTTTT.

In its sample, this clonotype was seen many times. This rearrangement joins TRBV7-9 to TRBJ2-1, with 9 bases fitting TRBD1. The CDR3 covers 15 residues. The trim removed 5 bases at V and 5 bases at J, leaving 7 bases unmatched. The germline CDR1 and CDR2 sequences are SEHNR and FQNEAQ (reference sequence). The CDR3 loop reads CASSQGQGTHNEQFF. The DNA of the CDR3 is TGTGCCAGCAGCCAAGGACAGGGGACCCACAATGAGCAGTTCTTC. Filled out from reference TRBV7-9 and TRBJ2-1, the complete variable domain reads DTGVSQNPRHKITKRGQNVTFRCDPISEHNRLYWYRQTLGQGPEFLTYFQNEAQLEKSRLLSDRFSAERPKGSFSTLEIQRTEQGDSAMYLCASSQGQGTHNEQFFGPGTRLTVL.

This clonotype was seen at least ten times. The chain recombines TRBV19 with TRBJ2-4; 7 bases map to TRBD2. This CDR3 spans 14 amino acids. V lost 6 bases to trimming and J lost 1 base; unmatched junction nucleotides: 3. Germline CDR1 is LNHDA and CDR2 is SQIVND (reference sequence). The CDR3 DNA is TGTGCCAGTAGCCTACTAGCGGCCAAAAACATTCAGTACTTC. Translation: CASSLLAAKNIQYF.

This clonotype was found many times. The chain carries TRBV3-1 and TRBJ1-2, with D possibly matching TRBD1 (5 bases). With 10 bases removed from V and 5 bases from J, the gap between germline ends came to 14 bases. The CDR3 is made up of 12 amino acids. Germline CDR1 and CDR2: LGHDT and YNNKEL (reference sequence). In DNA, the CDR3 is TGTGCCACCTGGGACGGCCTTTATGGCTACACCTTC. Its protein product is CATWDGLYGYTF.

Here the CDR3 DNA reads TGTGCCAGCATCCCACCGGGACTAGCGGCCCTGAGAAAAAACATTCAGTACTTC. It translates to CASIPPGLAALRKNIQYF. The chain has TRBV2 and TRBJ2-4, with 11 bases matching TRBD2. The V gene end was trimmed by 7 bases and the J gene end by 4 bases; junction bases not matched to a gene: 15. The CDR3 consists of 18 residues. The V gene's germline CDR1 is SNHLY and CDR2 FYNNEI.

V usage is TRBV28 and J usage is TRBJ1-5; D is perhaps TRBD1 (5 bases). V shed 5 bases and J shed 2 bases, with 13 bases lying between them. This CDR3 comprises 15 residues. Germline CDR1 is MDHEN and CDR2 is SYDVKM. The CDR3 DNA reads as TGTGCCAGCAGTGGACACCGAGGAGGCAATCAGCCCCAGCATTTT. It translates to CASSGHRGGNQPQHF. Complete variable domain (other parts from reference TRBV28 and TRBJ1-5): DVKVTQSSRYLVKRTGEKVFLECVQDMDHENMFWYRQDPGLGLRLIYFSYDVKMKEKGDIPEGYSVSREKKERFSLILESASTNQTSMYLCASSGHRGGNQPQHFGDGTRLSIL.

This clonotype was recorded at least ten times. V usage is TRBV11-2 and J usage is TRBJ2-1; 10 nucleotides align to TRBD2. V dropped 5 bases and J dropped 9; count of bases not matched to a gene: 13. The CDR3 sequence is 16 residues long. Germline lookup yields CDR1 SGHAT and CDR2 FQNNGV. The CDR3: CASSPSSGRAGGEQFF. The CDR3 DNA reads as TGTGCCAGCAGCCCGTCGAGCGGGAGGGCCGGTGGTGAGCAGTTCTTC.

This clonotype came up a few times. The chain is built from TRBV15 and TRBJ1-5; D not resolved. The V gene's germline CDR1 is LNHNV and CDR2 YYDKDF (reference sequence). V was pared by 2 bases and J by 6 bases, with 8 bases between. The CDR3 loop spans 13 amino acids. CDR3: CATSRRGVQPQHF. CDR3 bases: TGTGCCACCAGCAGACGAGGTGTTCAGCCCCAGCATTTT.

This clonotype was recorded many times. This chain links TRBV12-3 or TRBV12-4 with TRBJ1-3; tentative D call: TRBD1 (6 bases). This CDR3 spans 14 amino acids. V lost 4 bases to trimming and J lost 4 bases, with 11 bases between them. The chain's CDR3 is CASSYQQGGNTIYF. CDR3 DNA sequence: TGTGCCAGCAGTTATCAACAGGGAGGAAACACCATATATTTT.

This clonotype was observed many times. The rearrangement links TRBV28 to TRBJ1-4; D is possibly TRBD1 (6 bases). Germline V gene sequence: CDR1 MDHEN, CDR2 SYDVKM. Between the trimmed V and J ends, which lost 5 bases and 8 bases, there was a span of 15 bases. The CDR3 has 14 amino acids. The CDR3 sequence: CASSEPGHNEKLFF. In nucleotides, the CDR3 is TGTGCCAGCAGTGAGCCGGGACATAACGAAAAACTGTTTTTT.

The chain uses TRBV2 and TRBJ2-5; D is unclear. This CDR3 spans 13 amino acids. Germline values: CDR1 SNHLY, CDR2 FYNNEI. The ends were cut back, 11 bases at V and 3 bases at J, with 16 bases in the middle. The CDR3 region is CAGGPESEETQYF. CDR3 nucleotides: TGTGCCGGCGGCCCTGAGAGCGAAGAGACCCAGTACTTC.

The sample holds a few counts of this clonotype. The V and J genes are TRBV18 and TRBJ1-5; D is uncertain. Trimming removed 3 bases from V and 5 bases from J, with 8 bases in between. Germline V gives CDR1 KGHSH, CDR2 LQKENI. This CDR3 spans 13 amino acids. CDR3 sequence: CASSPSAHQPQHF. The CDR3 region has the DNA TGTGCCAGCTCACCTTCAGCCCATCAGCCCCAGCATTTT.

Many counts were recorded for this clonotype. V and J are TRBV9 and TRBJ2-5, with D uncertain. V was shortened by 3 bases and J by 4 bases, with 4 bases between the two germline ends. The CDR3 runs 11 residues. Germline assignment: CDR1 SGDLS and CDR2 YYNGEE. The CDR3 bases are TGTGCCAGCAGCGCGGGAGAGACCCAGTACTTC. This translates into CASSAGETQYF.

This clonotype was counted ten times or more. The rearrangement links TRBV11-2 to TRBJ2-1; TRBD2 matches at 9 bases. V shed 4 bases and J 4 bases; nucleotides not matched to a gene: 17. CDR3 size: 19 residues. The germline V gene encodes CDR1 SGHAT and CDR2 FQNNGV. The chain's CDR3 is CASSSLRLAGSLGYNEQFF. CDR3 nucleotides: TGTGCCAGCAGCTCCCTACGGCTAGCGGGAAGTTTAGGGTACAATGAGCAGTTCTTC.

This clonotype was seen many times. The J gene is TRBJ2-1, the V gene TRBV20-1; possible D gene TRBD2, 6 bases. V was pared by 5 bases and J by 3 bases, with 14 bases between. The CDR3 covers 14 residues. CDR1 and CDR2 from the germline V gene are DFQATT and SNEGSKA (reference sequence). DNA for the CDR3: TGCAGTGCTCATCCCCGCGGGGTCTACAATGAGCAGTTCTTC. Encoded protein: CSAHPRGVYNEQFF.

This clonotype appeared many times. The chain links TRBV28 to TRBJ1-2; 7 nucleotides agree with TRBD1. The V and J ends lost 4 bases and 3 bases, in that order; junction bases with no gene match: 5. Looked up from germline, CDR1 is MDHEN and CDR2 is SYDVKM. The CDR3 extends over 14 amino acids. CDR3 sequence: CASSSVDRDYGYTF. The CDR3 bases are TGTGCCAGCAGTTCCGTCGACAGGGACTATGGCTACACCTTC.

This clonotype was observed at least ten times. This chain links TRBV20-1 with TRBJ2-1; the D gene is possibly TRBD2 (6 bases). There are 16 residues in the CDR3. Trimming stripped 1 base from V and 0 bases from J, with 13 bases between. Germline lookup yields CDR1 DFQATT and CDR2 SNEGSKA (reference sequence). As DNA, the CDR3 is TGCAGTGCTAGAGTGGAAGCGGACTACTCCTACAATGAGCAGTTCTTC. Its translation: CSARVEADYSYNEQFF.

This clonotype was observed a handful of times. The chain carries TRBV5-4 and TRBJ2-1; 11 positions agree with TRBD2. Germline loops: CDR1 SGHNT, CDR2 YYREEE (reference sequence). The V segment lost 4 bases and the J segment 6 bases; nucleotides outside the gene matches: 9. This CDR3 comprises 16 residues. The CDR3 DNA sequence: TGTGCCAGCAGCGTTGATACTAGCGGGAGTCCCAATGAGCAGTTCTTC. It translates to CASSVDTSGSPNEQFF.

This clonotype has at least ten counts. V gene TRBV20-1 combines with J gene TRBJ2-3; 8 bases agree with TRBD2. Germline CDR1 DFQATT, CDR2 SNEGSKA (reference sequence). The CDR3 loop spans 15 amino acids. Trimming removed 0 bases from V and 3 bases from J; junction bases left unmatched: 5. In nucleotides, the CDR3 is TGCAGTGCTAGAGATTCTGGCGGGAGGACAGATACGCAGTATTTT. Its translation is CSARDSGGRTDTQYF.

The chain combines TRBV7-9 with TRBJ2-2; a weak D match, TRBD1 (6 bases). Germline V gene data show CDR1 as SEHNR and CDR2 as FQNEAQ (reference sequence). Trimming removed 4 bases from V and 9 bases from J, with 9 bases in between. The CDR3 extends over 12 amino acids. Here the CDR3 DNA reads TGTGCCAGCAGCTCAGGACAGAGGGAGCTGTTTTTT. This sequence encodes CASSSGQRELFF.

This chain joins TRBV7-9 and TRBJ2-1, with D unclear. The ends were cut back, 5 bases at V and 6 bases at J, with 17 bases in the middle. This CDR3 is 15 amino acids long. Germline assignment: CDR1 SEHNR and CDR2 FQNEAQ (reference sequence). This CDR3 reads CASSRPRVSSNEQFF. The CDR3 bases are TGTGCCAGCAGCCGCCCTCGCGTTAGCAGCAATGAGCAGTTCTTC.

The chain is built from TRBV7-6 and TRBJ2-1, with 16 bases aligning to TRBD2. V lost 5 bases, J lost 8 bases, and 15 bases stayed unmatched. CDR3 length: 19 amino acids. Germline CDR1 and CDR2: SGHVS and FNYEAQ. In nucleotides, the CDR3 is TGTGCCAGCAGCCTGGGACTAGCGGGAGGGAGGTCGCTAATGCATGAGCAGTTCTTC. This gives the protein CASSLGLAGGRSLMHEQFF.